These T cell receptor beta chains were read from a single sample in a study of human T cells and chemical hapten exposure. MiXCR was run by TCRdb on the RACE reads, yielding one entry per CDR3 protein. This sample has around 110,000 distinct CDR3 sequences, with around 10% found just once. The starting material was whole blood, obtained in connection with sensitization to the hapten diphenylcyclopropenone (DPC). The receptors were sampled from a woman in her 50s with alopecia areata. Some clones in this sample may be carry-over from other donors' samples. Each CDR3 is given with its conserved first and last residue. Fields, in order: clone size, J gene, D gene, V gene, CDR3 protein, CDR3 DNA. The D gene is left open where the match is weak. Rows give clone size only sometimes, using once, few, many, or a class for an expanded clone.

clone size: many; J gene: TRBJ2-3; D gene: -; V gene: TRBV7-8; CDR3 protein: CASSLGNYRATDTQYF; CDR3 DNA: TGTGCCAGCAGCTTAGGGAACTACCGGGCCACAGATACGCAGTATTTT
clone size: few; J gene: TRBJ1-6; D gene: -; V gene: TRBV2; CDR3 protein: CASSPGSYNSPLHF; CDR3 DNA: TGTGCCAGCAGTCCCGGTAGTTATAATTCACCCCTCCACTTT
clone size: few; J gene: TRBJ1-1; D gene: -; V gene: TRBV20-1; CDR3 protein: CSAQNTNTEAFF; CDR3 DNA: TGCAGTGCCCAGAACACGAACACTGAAGCTTTCTTT
clone size: many; J gene: TRBJ2-5; D gene: -; V gene: TRBV11-2; CDR3 protein: CASRGGRETQYF; CDR3 DNA: TGTGCCAGCAGAGGGGGGCGAGAGACCCAGTACTTC
clone size: -; J gene: TRBJ2-1; D gene: -; V gene: TRBV2; CDR3 protein: CASSVEKTQQQFF; CDR3 DNA: TGTGCCAGCAGTGTAGAAAAGACTCAACAGCAGTTCTTC
clone size: few; J gene: TRBJ1-5; D gene: -; V gene: TRBV27; CDR3 protein: CASSVAGAWQPQHF; CDR3 DNA: TGTGCCAGCAGTGTGGCGGGGGCATGGCAGCCCCAGCATTTT
clone size: -; J gene: TRBJ2-3; D gene: TRBD1; V gene: TRBV7-2; CDR3 protein: CASRQGASRTDTQYF; CDR3 DNA: TGTGCCAGTAGACAGGGGGCGAGTAGGACAGATACGCAGTATTTT
clone size: few; J gene: TRBJ1-2; D gene: -; V gene: TRBV28; CDR3 protein: CASRESYGYTF; CDR3 DNA: TGTGCCAGCAGGGAATCATATGGCTACACCTTC
clone size: many; J gene: TRBJ2-5; D gene: -; V gene: TRBV6-2/TRBV6-3; CDR3 protein: CASRLPGQGQETQYF; CDR3 DNA: TGTGCCAGCAGACTCCCTGGGCAGGGTCAAGAGACCCAGTACTTC
clone size: many; J gene: TRBJ2-1; D gene: TRBD2; V gene: TRBV7-2; CDR3 protein: CASSLDGLVIYNEQFF; CDR3 DNA: TGTGCCAGCAGCTTAGACGGACTAGTGATTTACAATGAGCAGTTCTTC
clone size: -; J gene: TRBJ1-1; D gene: -; V gene: TRBV28; CDR3 protein: CASSLQGQNTEAFF; CDR3 DNA: TGTGCCAGCAGCTTGCAGGGGCAGAACACTGAAGCTTTCTTT
clone size: -; J gene: TRBJ1-2; D gene: TRBD1; V gene: TRBV28; CDR3 protein: CASRMTGSDYGYTF; CDR3 DNA: TGTGCCAGCAGGATGACAGGGTCCGACTATGGCTACACCTTC
clone size: few; J gene: TRBJ2-4; D gene: TRBD2; V gene: TRBV18; CDR3 protein: CASSPREGSQYF; CDR3 DNA: TGTGCCAGCTCACCCCGGGAGGGGTCCCAGTACTTC
clone size: few; J gene: TRBJ2-3; D gene: -; V gene: TRBV5-6; CDR3 protein: CASSLDGESRGDTQYF; CDR3 DNA: TGTGCCAGCAGCTTGGACGGGGAGTCCCGGGGAGATACGCAGTATTTT
clone size: many; J gene: TRBJ1-5; D gene: TRBD1; V gene: TRBV18; CDR3 protein: CASSPTGLGNQPQHF; CDR3 DNA: TGTGCCAGCTCACCGACAGGGTTGGGCAATCAGCCCCAGCATTTT
clone size: few; J gene: TRBJ2-2; D gene: -; V gene: TRBV12-3/TRBV12-4; CDR3 protein: CASSARSSPGELFF; CDR3 DNA: TGTGCCAGCAGTGCAAGGAGCTCCCCCGGGGAGCTGTTTTTT
clone size: many; J gene: TRBJ2-1; D gene: -; V gene: TRBV7-9; CDR3 protein: CASSSEFDPYNEQFF; CDR3 DNA: TGTGCCAGCAGCTCAGAGTTTGACCCCTACAATGAGCAGTTCTTC
clone size: -; J gene: TRBJ2-3; D gene: -; V gene: TRBV11-2; CDR3 protein: CASLRGTTDTQYF; CDR3 DNA: TGTGCCAGCCTCCGTGGGACCACAGATACGCAGTATTTT
clone size: many; J gene: TRBJ1-2; D gene: TRBD1; V gene: TRBV5-1; CDR3 protein: CASSYGQGVWEGYTF; CDR3 DNA: TGCGCCAGCAGCTACGGACAGGGGGTTTGGGAAGGCTACACCTTC
clone size: many; J gene: TRBJ1-4; D gene: TRBD1; V gene: TRBV11-2; CDR3 protein: CASSHIRTGLGGLFF; CDR3 DNA: TGTGCCAGCAGCCACATCCGGACAGGGCTGGGGGGACTGTTTTTT
clone size: few; J gene: TRBJ2-2; D gene: -; V gene: TRBV11-2; CDR3 protein: CASSFFQGYTGELFF; CDR3 DNA: TGTGCCAGCAGCTTTTTTCAGGGCTACACCGGGGAGCTGTTTTTT
clone size: many; J gene: TRBJ1-1; D gene: -; V gene: TRBV7-9; CDR3 protein: CASSLEQGNTEAFF; CDR3 DNA: TGTGCCAGCAGCTTAGAACAGGGGAACACTGAAGCTTTCTTT
clone size: few; J gene: TRBJ2-1; D gene: -; V gene: TRBV4-1; CDR3 protein: CASSPAYSSYNEQFF; CDR3 DNA: TGCGCCAGCAGCCCGGCTTACAGCTCCTACAATGAGCAGTTCTTC
clone size: many; J gene: TRBJ1-5; D gene: -; V gene: TRBV6-5; CDR3 protein: CASKRGGSNQPQHF; CDR3 DNA: TGTGCCAGTAAGCGTGGGGGAAGCAATCAGCCCCAGCATTTT
clone size: -; J gene: TRBJ2-3; D gene: TRBD1; V gene: TRBV2; CDR3 protein: CASKRDSGVSDTQYF; CDR3 DNA: TGTGCCAGCAAACGGGACAGTGGGGTGTCAGATACGCAGTATTTT
clone size: many; J gene: TRBJ2-7; D gene: -; V gene: TRBV10-3; CDR3 protein: CAITPGSSYEQYF; CDR3 DNA: TGTGCCATCACGCCGGGTTCCTCCTACGAGCAGTACTTC
clone size: few; J gene: TRBJ1-2; D gene: TRBD1; V gene: TRBV5-1; CDR3 protein: CASSLGDRGQGYGYTF; CDR3 DNA: TGCGCCAGCAGCTTGGGCGACAGGGGGCAAGGCTATGGCTACACCTTC